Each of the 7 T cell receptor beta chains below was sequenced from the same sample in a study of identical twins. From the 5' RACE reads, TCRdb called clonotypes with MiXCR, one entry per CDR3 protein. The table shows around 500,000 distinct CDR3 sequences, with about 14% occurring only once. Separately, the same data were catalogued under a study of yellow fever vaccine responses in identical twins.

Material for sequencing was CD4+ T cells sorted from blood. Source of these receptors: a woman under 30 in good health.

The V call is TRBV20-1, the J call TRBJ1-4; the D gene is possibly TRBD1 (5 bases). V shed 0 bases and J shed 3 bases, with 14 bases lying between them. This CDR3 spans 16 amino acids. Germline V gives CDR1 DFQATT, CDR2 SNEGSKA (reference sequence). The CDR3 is CSAREGRVWANEKLFF. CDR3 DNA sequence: TGCAGTGCTAGAGAAGGCAGGGTGTGGGCTAATGAAAAACTGTTTTTT.

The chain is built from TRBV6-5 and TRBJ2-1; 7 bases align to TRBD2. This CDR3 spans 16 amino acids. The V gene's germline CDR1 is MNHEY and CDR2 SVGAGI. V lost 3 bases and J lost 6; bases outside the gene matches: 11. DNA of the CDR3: TGTGCCAGCAGTTATTTTGGAAGCGGGGCGACCAATGAGCAGTTCTTC. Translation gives CASSYFGSGATNEQFF.

CDR3 protein: CATERQGPRTGELFF. The DNA for the CDR3 is TGTGCCACCGAACGACAGGGTCCGAGGACCGGGGAGCTGTTTTTT. The chain combines TRBV28 with TRBJ2-2; 7 positions match TRBD1. The length of the CDR3 is 15 residues. CDR1 is MDHEN, CDR2 SYDVKM, per germline. The trim removed 10 bases at V and 5 bases at J, leaving 13 bases unmatched.

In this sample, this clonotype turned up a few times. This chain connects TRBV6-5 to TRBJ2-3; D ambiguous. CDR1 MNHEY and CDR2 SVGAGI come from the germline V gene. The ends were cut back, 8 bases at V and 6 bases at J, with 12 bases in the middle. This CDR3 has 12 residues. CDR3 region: CASGWSVDTQYF. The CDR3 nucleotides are TGTGCCAGCGGATGGTCGGTCGATACGCAGTATTTT.

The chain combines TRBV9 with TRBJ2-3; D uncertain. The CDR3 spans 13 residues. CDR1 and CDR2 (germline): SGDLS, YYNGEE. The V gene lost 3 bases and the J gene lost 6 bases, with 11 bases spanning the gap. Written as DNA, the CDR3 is TGTGCCAGCAGCGGAGCCCCAAGGGATACGCAGTATTTT. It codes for CASSGAPRDTQYF.

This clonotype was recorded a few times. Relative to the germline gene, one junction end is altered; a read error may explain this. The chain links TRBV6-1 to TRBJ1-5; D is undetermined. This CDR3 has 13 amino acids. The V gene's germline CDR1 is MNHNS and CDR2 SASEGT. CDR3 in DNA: TGTGCCAGCTGGGGAGGGCGCAATCACCCCCAGCATTTT. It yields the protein CASWGGRNHPQHF.

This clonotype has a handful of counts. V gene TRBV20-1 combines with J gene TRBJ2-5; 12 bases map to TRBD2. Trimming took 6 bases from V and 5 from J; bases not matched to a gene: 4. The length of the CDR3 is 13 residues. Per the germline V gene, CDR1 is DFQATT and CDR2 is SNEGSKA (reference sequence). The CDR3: CSALAGGFETQYF. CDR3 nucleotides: TGCAGTGCCCTAGCGGGAGGGTTTGAGACCCAGTACTTC.